This TCR beta chain was obtained from a study of control samples from healthy donors and cancer patients. The protocol was immunoSEQ multiplex PCR, while the TCRdb copy is restricted to in-frame clones and leaves out a portion. Seen here are around 85,000 clones, about 93% observed once, and the top ten hold 4.5% to 5.5%. The CDR3 is 13 residues long. Germline loops: CDR1 SNHLY, CDR2 FYNNEI. V lost 6 bases and J 0 bases, leaving 8 bases between the germline ends. The chain uses TRBV2 and TRBJ1-1; D is uncertain. The sample consisted of blood. This TCR derives from a woman in her late teens or twenties in good health. The CDR3 spells CASSYTMNTEAFF. DNA for the CDR3: TGTGCCAGCAGCTACACCATGAACACTGAAGCTTTCTTT.